This TCR beta chain came from a study of Graves' ophthalmopathy and Graves' hyperthyroidism. Study-wide findings and caveats: Most expanded clonotypes from thyroid (those above 0.001 frequency) were also found in blood.

Lactation, pregnancy, uncontrolled infections and other autoimmune diseases were all grounds for excluding patients. Trimming took off 2 bases at V and 2 bases at J, with 6 bases between the two ends. The CDR3 spans 13 residues. Germline V gene data show CDR1 as LGHNA and CDR2 as YSLEER. This clonotype has only a few counts. Its antigen is as yet unknown. Beta-chain TCR CDR3 regions were amplified from RNA transcripts. HTBI-primed first-round RT-PCR preceded second-round multiplex PCR. TCRdb itself ran the multiplex PCR reads through MiXCR, one entry per CDR3 protein. The sample has about 390,000 distinct CDR3 sequences, roughly 15% seen once.

The clonotype originates from an adult woman with stable Graves' hyperthyroidism. This chain connects TRBV4-3 to TRBJ1-2; D is unclear. Sequencing input: peripheral blood. In nucleotides, the CDR3 is TGCGCCAGCAGCCAATTCAGGAACTATGGCTACACCTTC. This sequence encodes CASSQFRNYGYTF.